The 25 T cell receptor beta chains given below trace back to one sample, sequenced in a study of blood T cells in healthy people across ages. Together with a sample-barcoded 5' primer, a J-beta primer mix was included in a second PCR lasting roughly 7 to 11 cycles. MiXCR was run by TCRdb on the 5' RACE reads, yielding one entry per CDR3 protein. The sample holds approximately 1.5 million distinct CDR3 sequences, 30% to 40% seen once. Sequencing was done on a sample of blood. Source of these receptors: a woman in her 30s in good health.

This clonotype was detected only a few times. The chain recombines TRBV7-2 with TRBJ2-3; 8 nucleotides align to TRBD2. This CDR3 comprises 16 residues. Unmatched junction bases numbered 7, after V lost 1 base and J lost 4 bases. From germline, CDR1 is SGHTA and CDR2 FQGNSA. CDR3 sequence reads: CASSLDAGGAPDTQYF. CDR3 DNA sequence: TGTGCCAGCAGCTTAGATGCGGGGGGAGCACCAGATACGCAGTATTTT.

To note about this clonotype: At one of its ends the junction is not consistent with the germline gene, which may arise from a read error. CDR3 DNA: TGTGCCAGCACCCTAATGGGGGTACGCAGCACGGATACGCAGTATTTT. Protein sequence: CASTLMGVRSTDTQYF. J is TRBJ2-3 and V is TRBV28; the D call may be TRBD1 or TRBD2 (5 bases each). This CDR3 is built from 16 residues. Germline CDR1 is MDHEN and CDR2 is SYDVKM.

The rearrangement joins TRBV20-1 to TRBJ2-5; D call uncertain. The V gene's germline CDR1 is DFQATT and CDR2 SNEGSKA (reference sequence). V lost 0 bases to trimming and J lost 2 bases, with 10 bases between them. The CDR3 has 14 amino acids. This chain's CDR3 is CSARDAQQQETQYF. In nucleotides, the CDR3 is TGCAGTGCTAGAGATGCCCAGCAGCAAGAGACCCAGTACTTC.

This chain uses TRBV4-1 with TRBJ2-5; TRBD2 matches at 9 bases. The germline gives CDR1 MGHRA, CDR2 YSYEKL. This CDR3 is 15 amino acids long. J lost 5 bases, V lost 4 bases, and 8 bases had no gene match. DNA of the CDR3: TGCGCCAGCAGCCTAATTAGCGGGGGTCGGGAGACCCAGTACTTC. Amino acid sequence: CASSLISGGRETQYF.

The chain has TRBV3-1 and TRBJ1-6; D is unresolved. CDR3 length: 14 amino acids. The V end lost 1 base, the J end lost 9 bases, and 10 bases lay between the germline ends. CDR1 LGHDT and CDR2 YNNKEL come from the germline V gene (reference sequence). The CDR3 region has the DNA TGTGCCAGCAGCCAAGTGGGAGCGGGTTCACCCCTCCACTTT. It specifies CASSQVGAGSPLHF.

The V call is TRBV4-1, the J call TRBJ2-3; D uncertain. CDR1 is MGHRA, CDR2 YSYEKL, per germline. CDR3 length: 16 amino acids. V shed 1 base and J shed 2 bases, with 13 bases lying between them. The CDR3 reads CASSQASAQSTDTQYF. In nucleotides, the CDR3 is TGCGCCAGCAGCCAAGCAAGTGCCCAATCCACAGATACGCAGTATTTT.

The V and J genes are TRBV4-1 and TRBJ1-2, with D possibly matching TRBD1 (5 bases). Trimming took 3 bases from V and 1 from J, leaving 18 bases between them. CDR1 and CDR2 from the germline V gene are MGHRA and YSYEKL. The CDR3 consists of 17 residues. In DNA, the CDR3 is TGCGCCAGCAGCCAGGCTATTAGGGGCAGAGATAACTATGGCTACACCTTC. It is translated as CASSQAIRGRDNYGYTF.

This clonotype was found a few times. The V call is TRBV9, the J call TRBJ2-7, with 7 bases identical to TRBD1. The CDR3 spans 14 residues. V trimming: 4 bases; J trimming: 2 bases; junction bases outside the gene matches: 6. Germline V gives CDR1 SGDLS, CDR2 YYNGEE. The CDR3 DNA is TGTGCCAGCAGCCGGGATGGGACAGCCTACGAGCAGTACTTC. As protein: CASSRDGTAYEQYF.

In its sample, this clonotype was seen a few times. This chain connects TRBV25-1 to TRBJ1-2; D ambiguous. The CDR3 covers 14 residues. The germline V and J ends were trimmed by 2 bases and 4 bases, with 11 bases remaining between them. The germline gives CDR1 MGHDK, CDR2 SYGVNS. CDR3 nucleotide sequence: TGTGCCAGCAGTGAACCTCTTGAGATCTATGGCTACACCTTC. Translating gives CASSEPLEIYGYTF.

This clonotype showed up many times. J is TRBJ2-7 and V is TRBV3-1; TRBD1 might be the D (5 bases). From germline, CDR1 is LGHDT and CDR2 YNNKEL (reference sequence). The CDR3 has 14 amino acids. Trimming removed 6 bases from V and 2 bases from J, with 14 bases in between. DNA for the CDR3: TGTGCCAGCAGTCCCCGGACAAGCACCTACGAGCAGTACTTC. Its protein is CASSPRTSTYEQYF.

The chain carries TRBV12-3 or TRBV12-4 and TRBJ1-1; the D gene is possibly TRBD1 (6 bases). V was shortened by 1 base and J by 4 bases, with 13 bases between the two germline ends. This CDR3 has 15 residues. The CDR3 DNA reads TGTGCCAGCAGTTTAGGGGGGGGGGCCTTCACTGAAGCTTTCTTT. Translation: CASSLGGGAFTEAFF.

There are a few counts of this clonotype. The genes are TRBV5-1 and TRBJ2-1; unclear D gene. In germline, CDR1 is SGHRS, CDR2 YFSETQ. Trimming left V 0 bases short and J 1 base short, with 8 bases between. The CDR3 totals 15 residues. The CDR3 DNA sequence: TGCGCCAGCAGCTTGGTTCCTCGATCCTACAATGAGCAGTTCTTC. Its translation is CASSLVPRSYNEQFF.

The rearrangement links TRBV30 to TRBJ2-7, with TRBD1 matching over 7 bases. This CDR3 spans 12 amino acids. CDR1 is GTSNPN, CDR2 SVGIG, per germline (reference sequence). Germline trimming cut 6 bases from V and 3 bases from J; bases unmatched to any gene: 5. CDR3 region: CACNRDSYEQYF. As DNA, the CDR3 is TGTGCCTGCAATCGGGACAGCTACGAGCAGTACTTC. The full variable domain, completed using reference TRBV30 and TRBJ2-7, is SQTIHQWPATLVQPVGSPLSLECTVEGTSNPNLYWYRQAAGRGLQLLFYSVGIGQISSEVPQNLSASRPQDRQFILSSKKLLLSDSGFYLCACNRDSYEQYFGPGTRLTVT.

For this clonotype: The junction departs from germline at one end; a sequencing error may be responsible. V gene TRBV20-1 combines with J gene TRBJ2-5; weak D call: TRBD1 (6 bases). The CDR3 totals 16 residues. Germline assignment: CDR1 DFQATT and CDR2 SNEGSKA (reference sequence). CDR3: CNARDGRGNFQETQYF. The CDR3, as DNA: TGCAATGCTAGAGATGGCAGGGGTAATTTCCAGGAGACCCAGTACTTC.

This chain joins TRBV7-2 and TRBJ1-1; perhaps TRBD1 as D (6 bases). The V gene's germline CDR1 is SGHTA and CDR2 FQGNSA. The CDR3 sequence is 13 residues long. Trimming left V 5 bases short and J 3 bases short, with 10 bases between. For the CDR3, the DNA is TGTGCCAGCAGCCCGGGGGCGTACACTGAAGCTTTCTTT. Translating it yields CASSPGAYTEAFF.

The chain links TRBV20-1 to TRBJ2-7; 10 nucleotides line up with TRBD2. The CDR3 sequence is 18 residues long. CDR1 and CDR2 from the germline V gene are DFQATT and SNEGSKA (reference sequence). V dropped 1 base and J dropped 2; count of bases not matched to a gene: 14. The CDR3, as DNA: TGCAGTGCTAGAGCGGGACCTCCGTGGACTAGCGGAACCTACGAGCAGTACTTC. Translated: CSARAGPPWTSGTYEQYF.

This clonotype occurred a few times. The J gene is TRBJ2-7, the V gene TRBV9; TRBD2 is a possible D gene (5 bases). Germline V gene lookup returns CDR1 SGDLS and CDR2 YYNGEE. Trimming cost V 4 bases and J 2 bases, with 13 bases left between them. The length of the CDR3 is 14 residues. The CDR3 here is CASSSSAVTYEQYF. CDR3 sequence (DNA): TGTGCCAGCAGCTCCTCAGCGGTGACCTACGAGCAGTACTTC.

The chain links TRBV12-3 or TRBV12-4 to TRBJ2-1; 8 bases align to TRBD1. The V gene end was trimmed by 7 bases and the J gene end by 6 bases; junction bases not matched to a gene: 8. The CDR3 runs to 14 residues. In DNA form, the CDR3 reads TGTGCCAGCAATCTACAGACAGGGGCCAATGAGCAGTTCTTC. It is translated as CASNLQTGANEQFF.

This CDR3 reads CASSEGGLAGWGTQYF. In DNA form, the CDR3 reads TGTGCCAGCAGTGAAGGCGGACTAGCGGGTTGGGGGACCCAGTACTTC. This chain connects TRBV13 to TRBJ2-5; TRBD2 agrees at 11 bases. The CDR3 totals 16 residues. Looked up from germline, CDR1 is PRHDT and CDR2 is FYEKMQ (reference sequence). V trimming: 6 bases; J trimming: 7 bases; junction bases outside the gene matches: 13.

This clonotype occurred many times. The CDR3 protein is CSASRRGDEQFF. The CDR3 DNA reads as TGCAGTGCTAGTCGGCGGGGGGATGAGCAGTTCTTC. This sequence joins TRBV20-1 and TRBJ2-1, with 8 bases fitting TRBD2. From germline, CDR1 is DFQATT and CDR2 SNEGSKA (reference sequence). Trimming cost V 3 bases and J 8 bases; bases outside gene matches: 3. The length of the CDR3 is 12 residues.

The chain couples TRBV20-1 to TRBJ2-7; TRBD1 matches 7 bases. The CDR3 contains 13 residues. The trim removed 4 bases at V and 0 bases at J, leaving 3 bases unmatched. Germline V lookup: CDR1 DFQATT, CDR2 SNEGSKA (reference sequence). The chain's CDR3 is CSATGDSSYEQYF. The CDR3 DNA sequence: TGCAGTGCTACTGGGGACAGCTCCTACGAGCAGTACTTC.

The gene calls are TRBV11-2 and TRBJ2-7; no clear D gene. CDR3 length: 16 amino acids. Trimming pared 3 bases from V and 4 bases from J, leaving 19 bases between. The germline CDR1 and CDR2 sequences are SGHAT and FQNNGV. The CDR3 nucleotides are TGTGCCAGCAGCTTCCCTGCCGGTACAGTTGGGTACGAGCAGTACTTC. It specifies CASSFPAGTVGYEQYF.

Note on this clonotype: A much larger clone lies one base from this, so it may be a read error. This chain links TRBV4-1 with TRBJ2-7; the D is unclear. This CDR3 region has 15 residues. Germline CDR1 MGHRA, CDR2 YSYEKL. CDR3 bases: TGCGCCAACAGCCAGCGCGTCTTGAGCTCCTACGAGCAGTACTTC. Its protein product is CANSQRVLSSYEQYF.

This clonotype was observed a handful of times. V and J are TRBV9 and TRBJ1-2; D ambiguous. This CDR3 is built from 15 residues. Trimming took off 0 bases at V and 3 bases at J, with 12 bases between the two ends. Germline V lookup: CDR1 SGDLS, CDR2 YYNGEE. The CDR3: CASSVADGTDYGYTF. The CDR3 DNA sequence: TGTGCCAGCAGCGTAGCGGACGGAACCGACTATGGCTACACCTTC.

In this sample, this clonotype turned up a few times. CDR3 sequence reads: CSVVSSPGTEAFF. Here the CDR3 DNA reads TGCAGCGTTGTGTCCTCCCCGGGCACTGAAGCTTTCTTT. The chain couples TRBV29-1 to TRBJ1-1, with D unresolved. There are 13 residues in the CDR3. Between the trimmed V and J ends, which lost 4 bases and 4 bases, there was a span of 13 bases. Germline CDR1 reads SQVTM; CDR2 reads ANQGSEA.